The 9 T cell receptor beta chains given below trace back to one sample, sequenced in a study of blood T cells in healthy people across ages. A J-beta primer mix and a sample-barcoded 5' primer were used in a second PCR of roughly 6 to 12 cycles. TCRdb re-called the 5' RACE reads with MiXCR, one entry per CDR3 protein. Of approximately 1.5 million distinct CDR3 sequences in the sample, about 31% were seen once. Sample: blood. Receptor source: a woman aged 25 to 39 in good health.

This clonotype was observed a handful of times. V usage is TRBV24-1 and J usage is TRBJ1-2, with a possible D match to TRBD1 (5 bases). The CDR3 consists of 12 residues. The germline gives CDR1 KGHDR, CDR2 SFDVKD. V gave up 6 bases and J gave up 4 bases, with 8 bases separating them. CDR3 sequence (DNA): TGTGCCACCAGTACAGGAGGCTATGGCTACACCTTC. It codes for CATSTGGYGYTF.

V usage is TRBV7-6 and J usage is TRBJ1-1; 7 bases align to TRBD1. With 3 bases clipped from V and 1 base from J, the junction kept 5 bases outside the gene matches. CDR3 length equals 15 residues. The germline CDR1 and CDR2 sequences are SGHVS and FNYEAQ. CDR3 coding DNA: TGTGCCAGCAGCTTGGACAGGTCCAAGAACACTGAAGCTTTCTTT. Translating it yields CASSLDRSKNTEAFF.

This chain links TRBV20-1 with TRBJ2-1; D possibly matches TRBD1 or TRBD2 (6 bases each). Germline V CDR1 and CDR2: DFQATT, SNEGSKA (reference sequence). This CDR3 spans 14 amino acids. Trimming stripped 5 bases from V and 9 bases from J, with 20 bases between. CDR3 protein: CSAPDRRGPGEQFF. For the CDR3, the DNA is TGCAGTGCTCCCGACCGCCGGGGGCCCGGTGAGCAGTTCTTC.

This clonotype was observed a handful of times. J is TRBJ2-7 and V is TRBV12-3 or TRBV12-4; a possible D gene is TRBD1 (5 bases). Deletions cut 4 bases from V and 3 bases from J, with 13 bases between. This CDR3 has 14 amino acids. CDR3 coding DNA: TGTGCCAGCAGTTGGGGCTCGTCCGGCTACGAGCAGTACTTC. Protein: CASSWGSSGYEQYF.

The rearrangement links TRBV20-1 to TRBJ1-2, with no clear D. From germline, CDR1 is DFQATT and CDR2 SNEGSKA (reference sequence). This CDR3 comprises 12 residues. V dropped 6 bases and J dropped 6 bases, with 14 bases sitting between them. The CDR3 here is CSAREVVDGYTF. DNA of the CDR3: TGCAGTGCGCGGGAGGTTGTGGATGGCTACACCTTC.

V gene TRBV3-1 combines with J gene TRBJ2-1; D unresolved. This CDR3 contains 14 residues. The germline V gene encodes CDR1 LGHDT and CDR2 YNNKEL (reference sequence). The germline V and J ends were trimmed by 0 bases and 5 bases, with 8 bases remaining between them. The CDR3 loop is CASSQELVDNEQFF. The DNA for the CDR3 is TGTGCCAGCAGCCAAGAGTTGGTGGACAATGAGCAGTTCTTC.

This clonotype was seen a handful of times. The chain uses TRBV20-1 and TRBJ2-3, with 8 positions matching TRBD2. After removal of 0 bases from V and 6 bases from J, the junction contained 5 bases not matched to a gene. Germline V CDR1 and CDR2: DFQATT, SNEGSKA (reference sequence). The CDR3 runs 14 residues. CDR3 region: CSARDSGRPDTQYF. The CDR3 region has the DNA TGCAGTGCTAGAGACAGCGGGAGACCCGATACGCAGTATTTT.

This clonotype was detected a few times. With a much larger clone just one base away, this may be a read error. This chain's CDR3 is CASSYRPGLRDPQYF. In DNA form, the CDR3 reads TGTGCCAGCAGTTACCGACCGGGACTGCGTGATCCGCAGTATTTT. The chain recombines TRBV6-5 with TRBJ2-3; weak D call: TRBD2 (6 bases). Germline CDR1 reads MNHEY; CDR2 reads SVGAGI. The CDR3 has 15 residues. V shed 2 bases and J shed 10 bases, with 19 bases lying between them.

Comment on this clonotype: It may be a read error: a sequence one base away is much more abundant. This rearrangement joins TRBV2 to TRBJ2-1, with TRBD1 matching over 9 bases. The J call may not be correct, given that the DNA end is closer to TRBJ2-7. The V gene's germline CDR1 is SNHLY and CDR2 FYNNEI. This CDR3 is 17 amino acids long. CDR3: CASSEYLGQGLNNEQYF. Here the CDR3 DNA reads TGTGCCAGCAGCGAGTACCTCGGACAGGGGCTAAACAATGAGCAGTACTTC.